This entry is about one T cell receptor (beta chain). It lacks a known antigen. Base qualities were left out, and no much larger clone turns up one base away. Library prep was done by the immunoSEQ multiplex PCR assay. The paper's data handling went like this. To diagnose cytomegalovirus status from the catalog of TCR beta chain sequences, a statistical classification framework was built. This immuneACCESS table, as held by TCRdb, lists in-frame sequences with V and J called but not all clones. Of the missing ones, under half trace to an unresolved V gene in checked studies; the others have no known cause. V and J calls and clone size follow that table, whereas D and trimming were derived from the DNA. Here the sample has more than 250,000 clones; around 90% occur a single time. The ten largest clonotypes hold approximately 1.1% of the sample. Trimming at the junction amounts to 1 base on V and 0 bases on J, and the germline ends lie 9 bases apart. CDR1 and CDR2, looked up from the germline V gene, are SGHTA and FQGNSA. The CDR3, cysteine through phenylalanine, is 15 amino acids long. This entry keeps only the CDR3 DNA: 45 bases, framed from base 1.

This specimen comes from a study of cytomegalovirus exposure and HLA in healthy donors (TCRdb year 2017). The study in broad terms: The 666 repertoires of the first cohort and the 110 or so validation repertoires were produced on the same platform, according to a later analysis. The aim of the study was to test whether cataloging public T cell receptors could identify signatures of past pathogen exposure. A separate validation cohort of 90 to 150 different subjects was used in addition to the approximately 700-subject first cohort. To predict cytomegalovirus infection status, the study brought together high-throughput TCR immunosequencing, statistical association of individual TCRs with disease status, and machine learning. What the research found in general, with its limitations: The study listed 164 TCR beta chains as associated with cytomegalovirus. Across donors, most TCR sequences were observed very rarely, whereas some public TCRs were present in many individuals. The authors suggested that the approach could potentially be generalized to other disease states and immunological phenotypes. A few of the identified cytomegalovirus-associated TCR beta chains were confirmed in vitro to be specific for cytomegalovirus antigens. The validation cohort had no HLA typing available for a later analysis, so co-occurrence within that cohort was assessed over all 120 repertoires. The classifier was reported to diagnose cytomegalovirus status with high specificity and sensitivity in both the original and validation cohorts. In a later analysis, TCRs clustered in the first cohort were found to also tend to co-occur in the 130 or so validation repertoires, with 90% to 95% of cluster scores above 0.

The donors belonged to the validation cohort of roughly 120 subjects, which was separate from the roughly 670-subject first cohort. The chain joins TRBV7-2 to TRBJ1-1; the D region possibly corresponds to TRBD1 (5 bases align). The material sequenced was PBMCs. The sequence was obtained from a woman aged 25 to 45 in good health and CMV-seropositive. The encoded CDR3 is CASSLGQRLNTEAFF. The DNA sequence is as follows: TGTGCCAGCAGCTTAGGACAGAGATTGAACACTGAAGCTTTCTTT.